This entry describes one T cell receptor (beta chain). Its antigen is unknown. The germline CDR1 and CDR2 sequences are MNHEY and SMNVEV (reference sequence). The CDR3 is made up of 13 amino acids. Trimming took off 6 bases at V and 6 bases at J, with 15 bases between the two ends. The sample originates from a study of graft-versus-host responses after intestinal transplantation. Study-wide context: Anti-thymocyte globulin induction was given to all recipients, followed by tacrolimus and steroids for around 3 years.

Only in-frame clones appear in the TCRdb table, and some are missing; sequencing was by immunoSEQ multiplex PCR. The sample lists approximately 80,000 clones, approximately 91% seen once, with 0.3% to 0.4% in the top ten. The rearrangement links TRBV27 to TRBJ2-7; no definite D call. The input for sequencing was unstimulated CD4+ T cells sorted from spleen or lymph node cells, taken before intestinal transplant. The sequence was collected from a human donor who received an intestinal transplant. The chain's CDR3 is CASSPSRGPEQYF. CDR3 nucleotide sequence: TGTGCCAGCAGCCCCTCGCGAGGTCCCGAGCAGTACTTC.